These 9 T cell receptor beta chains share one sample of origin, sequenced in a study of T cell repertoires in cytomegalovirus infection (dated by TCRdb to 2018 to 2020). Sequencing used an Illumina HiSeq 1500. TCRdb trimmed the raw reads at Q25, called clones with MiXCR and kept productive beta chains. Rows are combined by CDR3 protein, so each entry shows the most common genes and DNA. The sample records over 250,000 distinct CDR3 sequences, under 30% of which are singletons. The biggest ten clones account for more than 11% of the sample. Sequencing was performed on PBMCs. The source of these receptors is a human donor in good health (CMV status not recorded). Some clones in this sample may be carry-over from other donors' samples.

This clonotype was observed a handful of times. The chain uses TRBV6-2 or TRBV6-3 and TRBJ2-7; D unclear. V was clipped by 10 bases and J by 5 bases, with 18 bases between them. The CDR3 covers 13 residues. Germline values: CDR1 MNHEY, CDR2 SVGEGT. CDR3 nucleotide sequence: TGTGCCACCGCCTTAGCTAAGTGGGACGAGCAGTACTTC. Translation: CATALAKWDEQYF.

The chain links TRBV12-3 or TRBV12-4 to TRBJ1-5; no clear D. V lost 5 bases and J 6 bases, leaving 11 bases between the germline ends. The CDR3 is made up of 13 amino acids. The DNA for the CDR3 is TGTGCCAGCAGTGCTGGTATGGGTCAGCCCCAGCATTTT. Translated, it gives CASSAGMGQPQHF.

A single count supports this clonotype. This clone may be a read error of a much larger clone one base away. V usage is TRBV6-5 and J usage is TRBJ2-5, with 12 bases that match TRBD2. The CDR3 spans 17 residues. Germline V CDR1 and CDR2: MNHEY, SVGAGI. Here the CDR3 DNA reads TGTGCCCGCAGTTACTCGCCTAGCGGGGGGGGGGTGGAGACCCAGTACTTC. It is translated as CARSYSPSGGGVETQYF.

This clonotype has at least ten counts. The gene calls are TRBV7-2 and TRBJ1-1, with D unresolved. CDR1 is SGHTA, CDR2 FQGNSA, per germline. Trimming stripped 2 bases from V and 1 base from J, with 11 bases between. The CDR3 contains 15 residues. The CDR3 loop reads CASSLYGAGNTEAFF. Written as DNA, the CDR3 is TGTGCCAGCAGCTTATATGGTGCGGGGAACACTGAAGCTTTCTTT.

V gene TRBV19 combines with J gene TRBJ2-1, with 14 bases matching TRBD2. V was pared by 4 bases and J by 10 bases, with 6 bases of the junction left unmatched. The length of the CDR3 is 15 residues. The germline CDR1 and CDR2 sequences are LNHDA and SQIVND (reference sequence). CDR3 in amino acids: CASSTGLAGAGEQFF. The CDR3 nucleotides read TGTGCCAGTAGTACGGGACTAGCGGGAGCCGGGGAGCAGTTCTTC.

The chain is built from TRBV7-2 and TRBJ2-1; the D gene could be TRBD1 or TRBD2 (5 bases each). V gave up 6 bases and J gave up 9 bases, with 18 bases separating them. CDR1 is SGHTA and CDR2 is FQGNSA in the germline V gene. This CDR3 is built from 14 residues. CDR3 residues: CASSPSGTMGEQFF. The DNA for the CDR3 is TGTGCCAGCAGTCCTTCCGGGACCATGGGTGAGCAGTTCTTC.

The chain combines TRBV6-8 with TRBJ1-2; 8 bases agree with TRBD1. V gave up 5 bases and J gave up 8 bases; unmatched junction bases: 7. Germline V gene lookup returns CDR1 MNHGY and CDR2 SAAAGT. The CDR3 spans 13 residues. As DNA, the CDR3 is TGTGCCAGCAGTCCCAGGACAGGGCGAGGCTACACCTTC. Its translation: CASSPRTGRGYTF.

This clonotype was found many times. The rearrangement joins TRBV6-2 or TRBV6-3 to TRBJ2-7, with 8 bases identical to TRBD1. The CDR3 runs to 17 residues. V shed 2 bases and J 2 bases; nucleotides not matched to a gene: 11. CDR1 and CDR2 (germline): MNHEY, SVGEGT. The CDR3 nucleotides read TGTGCCAGCAGTTACCCCAGCAGGGGGCTTGAAACCTACGAGCAGTACTTC. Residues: CASSYPSRGLETYEQYF.

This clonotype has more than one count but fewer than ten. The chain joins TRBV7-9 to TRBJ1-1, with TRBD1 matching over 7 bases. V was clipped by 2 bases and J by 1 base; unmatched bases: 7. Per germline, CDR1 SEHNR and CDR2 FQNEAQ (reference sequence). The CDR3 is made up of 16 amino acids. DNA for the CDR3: TGTGCCAGCAGCTTAACGCCGACAGGGAGGAACACTGAAGCTTTCTTT. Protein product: CASSLTPTGRNTEAFF.